These 19 T cell receptor beta chains were all obtained from the same sample, sequenced in a study of blood T cell repertoires in COVID-19. Using immunoSEQ multiplex PCR, the repertoire was profiled, and TCRdb retains in-frame clones only, with some absent. The data show around 120,000 clones, about 87% seen once. The sample was peripheral blood. The receptors derive from a woman in her 70s with acute or convalescent COVID-19.

This rearrangement joins TRBV12-3 or TRBV12-4 to TRBJ1-1; a weak D match, TRBD1 (6 bases). Trimming pared 7 bases from V and 4 bases from J, leaving 13 bases between. There are 13 residues in the CDR3. Here the CDR3 reads CASTKGVLTEAFF. The CDR3 nucleotides are TGTGCCAGCACCAAGGGGGTGCTCACTGAAGCTTTCTTT.

V usage is TRBV28 and J usage is TRBJ1-1; D not resolved. Germline CDR1 is MDHEN and CDR2 is SYDVKM. The CDR3 is 13 amino acids. V lost 8 bases, J lost 4 bases, and 14 bases lay in between. The CDR3 loop is CASPKPGGTEAFF. CDR3 DNA: TGTGCCAGCCCAAAGCCCGGTGGCACTGAAGCTTTCTTT.

The chain recombines TRBV7-9 with TRBJ2-7; the D gene is possibly TRBD1 (5 bases). Germline CDR1 SEHNR, CDR2 FQNEAQ (reference sequence). Trimming took 1 base from V and 1 from J, leaving 8 bases between them. The CDR3 covers 14 residues. The CDR3, as DNA: TGTGCCAGCAGCTTAGAGGGGAAGTCCTACGAGCAGTACTTC. Translation gives CASSLEGKSYEQYF.

The DNA for the CDR3 is TGTGCCAGCAGCTTCTTGGCGGGCAAAAACATTCAGTACTTC. This encodes CASSFLAGKNIQYF. The genes are TRBV12-1 and TRBJ2-4; TRBD2, the D gene given by the table, was not confirmed from the DNA. TRBV12-1 is a recognized pseudogene. The CDR3 is made up of 14 amino acids.

This clone was seen more than once but under ten times. The CDR3 loop reads CASSLNGYYTDTQYF. In DNA form, the CDR3 reads TGTGCCAGCAGCTTAAATGGCTACTACACAGATACGCAGTATTTT. The chain carries TRBV7-3 and TRBJ2-3; no definite D call. Trimming shortened V by 1 base and J by 2 bases, and 10 bases separated the two germline ends. This CDR3 has 15 residues. Germline CDR1 SGHTA, CDR2 FQGTGA.

This chain uses TRBV2 with TRBJ1-4; D gene unclear. CDR1 is SNHLY and CDR2 is FYNNEI in the germline V gene. The CDR3 extends over 15 amino acids. V lost 7 bases to trimming and J lost 0 bases, with 12 bases between them. The CDR3 coding sequence is TGTGCCAGCAACCCACGGGGTGCAACTAATGAAAAACTGTTTTTT. Amino acid sequence: CASNPRGATNEKLFF.

V usage is TRBV3-1 (or the pseudogene TRBV3-2) and J usage is TRBJ1-1, with unresolved D. Germline lookup yields CDR1 LGHDT and CDR2 YNNKEL (reference sequence). The CDR3 contains 13 residues. V was shortened by 1 base and J by 0 bases, with 3 bases between the two germline ends. This CDR3 reads CASSQAMNTEAFF. In nucleotides, the CDR3 is TGTGCCAGCAGCCAAGCCATGAACACTGAAGCTTTCTTT.

The chain uses TRBV5-4 and TRBJ1-6; D is unresolved. V dropped 6 bases and J dropped 9 bases, with 13 bases sitting between them. The CDR3 contains 13 residues. Per the germline V gene, CDR1 is SGHNT and CDR2 is YYREEE (reference sequence). CDR3 sequence reads: CASTVPGGSPLHF. The CDR3 bases are TGTGCCAGCACAGTGCCGGGTGGTTCACCCCTCCACTTT. The full variable domain, with the rest looked up from reference TRBV5-4 and TRBJ1-6, is ETGVTQSPTHLIKTRGQQVTLRCSSQSGHNTVSWYQQALGQGPQFIFQYYREEENGRGNFPPRFSGLQFPNYSSELNVNALELDDSALYLCASTVPGGSPLHFGNGTRLTVT.

The chain recombines TRBV28 with TRBJ1-1; the D is unclear. V shed 7 bases and J shed 3 bases, with 12 bases lying between them. The length of the CDR3 is 13 residues. CDR1 is MDHEN, CDR2 SYDVKM, per germline. This chain's CDR3 is CASITLRDTEAFF. The CDR3 DNA follows: TGTGCCAGCATAACATTGAGGGACACTGAAGCTTTCTTT. Variable domain in full (rest from reference TRBV28 and TRBJ1-1): DVKVTQSSRYLVKRTGEKVFLECVQDMDHENMFWYRQDPGLGLRLIYFSYDVKMKEKGDIPEGYSVSREKKERFSLILESASTNQTSMYLCASITLRDTEAFFGQGTRLTVV.

Concerning this clone itself: Other DNA variants within this sample encode the same CDR3. This chain uses TRBV5-1 with TRBJ1-1; 8 bases are a match to TRBD1. CDR3 length: 14 amino acids. CDR1 is SGHRS and CDR2 is YFSETQ in the germline V gene. Trimming at V came to 2 bases and at J to 3 bases, leaving 3 bases not matched to a gene. Here the CDR3 DNA reads TGCGCCAGCAGCTTCACAGGGGGGGACACTGAAGCTTTCTTT. Translating it yields CASSFTGGDTEAFF.

The chain couples TRBV19 to TRBJ1-1, with TRBD1 identical over 8 bases. The CDR3 is 17 amino acids. CDR1 and CDR2 (germline): LNHDA, SQIVND (reference sequence). After removal of 4 bases from V and 0 bases from J, the junction contained 10 bases not matched to a gene. DNA for the CDR3: TGTGCCAGTAGTACCGGACAGGGCTTTGGGATGAACACTGAAGCTTTCTTT. Protein sequence: CASSTGQGFGMNTEAFF.

Concerning this clone itself: Other DNA sequences from this sample encode an identical CDR3 as well. The V call is TRBV9, the J call TRBJ1-1, with D unclear. V was clipped by 0 bases and J by 4 bases, with 10 bases between them. The CDR3 extends over 14 amino acids. CDR1 and CDR2 from the germline V gene are SGDLS and YYNGEE. The CDR3 region is CASSVGTGSTEAFF. The CDR3, as DNA: TGTGCCAGCAGCGTAGGAACGGGAAGCACTGAAGCTTTCTTT.

The V gene is TRBV28, the J gene TRBJ1-6; no clear D gene. V lost 7 bases to trimming and J lost 7 bases, with 17 bases between them. The V gene's germline CDR1 is MDHEN and CDR2 SYDVKM. This CDR3 spans 15 amino acids. The CDR3 DNA sequence: TGTGCCAGCACCCCCCTTGGCGGTCGGAATTCACCCCTCCACTTT. Protein product: CASTPLGGRNSPLHF.

V usage is TRBV27 and J usage is TRBJ1-5; D unresolved. V was cut by 3 bases and J by 1 base, with 10 bases left in between. This CDR3 has 15 residues. The V gene's germline CDR1 is MNHEY and CDR2 SMNVEV (reference sequence). CDR3 DNA sequence: TGTGCCAGCAGTTTTAGTGTTTCCAGCAATCAGCCCCAGCATTTT. Translated, it gives CASSFSVSSNQPQHF.

The chain uses TRBV6-5 and TRBJ1-1; no definite D call. V was shortened by 6 bases and J by 5 bases, with 10 bases between the two germline ends. The CDR3 totals 12 residues. The germline gives CDR1 MNHEY, CDR2 SVGAGI. This chain's CDR3 is CASRLGLTEAFF. DNA of the CDR3: TGTGCCAGCAGACTCGGACTGACTGAAGCTTTCTTT.

The rearrangement uses TRBV5-4 and TRBJ1-3; the match to TRBD1 covers 9 bases. The CDR3 sequence is 16 residues long. Germline trimming cut 4 bases from V and 3 bases from J; bases unmatched to any gene: 8. Germline CDR1 SGHNT, CDR2 YYREEE (reference sequence). Here the CDR3 reads CASSIDRGFGGNTIYF. DNA of the CDR3: TGTGCCAGCAGCATAGACAGGGGGTTTGGTGGAAACACCATATATTTT.

The J gene is TRBJ2-1, the V gene TRBV7-3, with D uncertain. The germline CDR1 and CDR2 sequences are SGHTA and FQGTGA. The CDR3 consists of 15 residues. The V end lost 2 bases, the J end lost 2 bases, and 10 bases lay between the germline ends. The CDR3: CASSLSQQPYNEQFF. The CDR3 DNA reads TGTGCCAGCAGCTTATCACAGCAGCCCTACAATGAGCAGTTCTTC.

The genes are TRBV9 and TRBJ2-3, with 9 bases aligning to TRBD2. Trimming took 0 bases from V and 4 from J; bases not matched to a gene: 12. Germline CDR1 SGDLS, CDR2 YYNGEE. The CDR3 has 18 residues. The CDR3 sequence: CASSVGSGGPPEADTQYF. In nucleotides, the CDR3 is TGTGCCAGCAGCGTAGGAAGCGGGGGGCCCCCCGAAGCAGATACGCAGTATTTT.

Many counts were recorded for this clone. The V gene is TRBV10-1, the J gene TRBJ2-1; 7 nucleotides match TRBD2. Germline-derived CDR1 and CDR2 are WNHNN and SYGVQD (reference sequence). This CDR3 has 16 amino acids. J was trimmed by 9 bases and V by 1 base; bases with no gene match: 12. The CDR3 is CASSEFASGDSAEQFF. In nucleotides, the CDR3 is TGCGCCAGCAGTGAGTTTGCTAGCGGCGACTCGGCTGAGCAGTTCTTC.